Listed below are T cell receptor beta chains from one sample, sequenced in a study of neoadjuvant nivolumab and ipilimumab in lung cancer. The table came from immunoSEQ multiplex PCR; TCRdb's copy has only in-frame clones and leaves some out. Of fewer than 40,000 clones listed, about 88% were seen once; the top ten hold about 3.6%. The sample was peripheral blood, taken before neoadjuvant nivolumab, alone or with ipilimumab. Every receptor here comes from an adult with non-small cell lung cancer. Each CDR3 is given with its conserved first and last residue. The D gene is left open where the match is weak. Only some rows state a clone size, as once, few, many or a class for expanded clones.

J | D | size | V | DNA | CDR3
TRBJ2-6 | . | . | TRBV30 | TGTGCCTGGAGAGTACAGGGAGCTGGGGCCAACGTCCTGACTTTC | CAWRVQGAGANVLTF
TRBJ2-7 | . | . | TRBV9 | TGTGCCAGCAGCGCCAACGCCTACGAGCAGTACTTC | CASSANAYEQYF
TRBJ1-2 | TRBD1 | . | TRBV19 | TGTGCCAGTAGGGGAGGGGGCGAGGTGCTGCGTGGCTACACCTTC | CASRGGGEVLRGYTF
TRBJ2-1 | TRBD1 | . | TRBV18 | TGTGCCAGCTCACCACGTCAGGACAGGACCACCTACAATGAGCAGTTCTTC | CASSPRQDRTTYNEQFF
TRBJ2-7 | . | . | TRBV11-3 | TGTGCCAGCAGCTTAGGAGGGACCTCCTACGAGCAGTACTTC | CASSLGGTSYEQYF
TRBJ2-7 | . | . | TRBV12-2 | TGTGCAAGTCGCTCTAGCGGGAGGGACGAGCAGTACTTC | CASRSSGRDEQYF
TRBJ2-5 | TRBD1 | . | TRBV5-4 | TGTGCCAGCAGCTTGGGCAGGGCAGGGGGACAAGAGACCCAGTACTTC | CASSLGRAGGQETQYF
TRBJ2-2 | TRBD2 | . | TRBV5-1 | TGCGCCAGCAGCTGGGGACTAGCGGGAGGCACCGGGGAGCTGTTTTTT | CASSWGLAGGTGELFF
TRBJ2-6 | . | . | TRBV7-3 | TGTGCCAGCAGCTTAAATTCCGATTTAGGAGGGGACGGGGCCAACGTCCTGACTTTC | CASSLNSDLGGDGANVLTF
TRBJ2-3 | . | . | TRBV30 | TGTGCCTGGGGTCGGGACGGAGGCACAGATACGCAGTATTTT | CAWGRDGGTDTQYF
TRBJ2-4 | TRBD2 | . | TRBV5-1 | TGCGCCAGCAGCTTGGCCCTAGCGGGAGCCAAAAACATTCAGTACTTC | CASSLALAGAKNIQYF
TRBJ2-5 | TRBD1 | . | TRBV5-1 | TGCGCCAGCAGCCTCGGACAGGGCGGGCAAGAGACCCAGTACTTC | CASSLGQGGQETQYF
TRBJ1-1 | . | . | TRBV4-1 | TGCGCCAGCAGTCCCGCGGGAGTCGGAGCTTTCTTT | CASSPAGVGAFF
TRBJ2-3 | . | . | TRBV6-5 | TGTGCCAGCAGTCACGGGGCTGAAAGCACAGATACGCAGTATTTT | CASSHGAESTDTQYF
TRBJ2-7 | . | . | TRBV6-5 | TGTGCCAGCAGTTACTCACCGGACAGCACGGGCCACGAGCAGTACTTC | CASSYSPDSTGHEQYF
TRBJ2-5 | TRBD2 | few | TRBV7-3 | TGTGCCAGCAGCTCGACTCGAGGGGAGGGAGAGACCCAGTACTTC | CASSSTRGEGETQYF